A single sample gave rise to the 32 T cell receptor beta chains below, sequenced in a study of blood T cell repertoires in COVID-19. Here immunoSEQ multiplex PCR was the method, and the copy in TCRdb shows in-frame clones only, minus some. The sample has roughly 79,000 clones; about 87% are singletons. Material: peripheral blood. The source is a woman in her forties or fifties with acute or convalescent COVID-19.

Details on this clone: The sample carries other DNA sequences with the same CDR3. This chain connects TRBV3-1 (or the pseudogene TRBV3-2) to TRBJ1-3; TRBD1 aligns across 9 bases. With V trimmed by 4 bases and J by 10 bases, 8 bases remained unmatched. CDR1 and CDR2 (germline): LGHDT, YNNKEL (reference sequence). CDR3 length: 14 residues. The CDR3 loop reads CASSRTGTGNTIYF. For the CDR3, the DNA is TGTGCCAGCAGCCGAACCGGGACAGGGAATACCATATATTTT.

With respect to this clone: One end of the junction is discordant with germline, which a read error may explain. This rearrangement joins TRBV7-7 to TRBJ2-7; perhaps TRBD1 as D (5 bases). Per germline, CDR1 SSHAT and CDR2 FNYEAQ (reference sequence). CDR3 length: 13 residues. CDR3 DNA sequence: TGTGCTAGCAGCTCAGGCAGGGATCAAGAGCAGTACTTC. Translated, it gives CASSSGRDQEQYF.

This CDR3 reads CASSYDPSGRPDTQYF. The CDR3 DNA reads TGTGCCAGCAGTTACGACCCTAGCGGGAGGCCCGATACGCAGTATTTT. V and J are TRBV6-2 or TRBV6-3 and TRBJ2-3, with TRBD2 identical over 11 bases. V lost 2 bases to trimming and J lost 6 bases; unmatched junction nucleotides: 7. The CDR3 consists of 16 residues. The germline CDR1 and CDR2 sequences are MNHEY and SVGEGT.

The J gene is TRBJ2-1, the V gene TRBV13, with D uncertain. The CDR3 is 14 amino acids. Between the trimmed V and J ends, which lost 2 bases and 7 bases, there was a span of 12 bases. The germline V gene encodes CDR1 PRHDT and CDR2 FYEKMQ (reference sequence). Written as DNA, the CDR3 is TGTGCCAGCAGCTTAATCGCTCGAGGAAATGAGCAGTTCTTC. Translating gives CASSLIARGNEQFF.

V usage is TRBV5-4 and J usage is TRBJ1-6; 9 bases align to TRBD1. Germline-derived CDR1 and CDR2 are SGHNT and YYREEE (reference sequence). V lost 0 bases, J lost 9 bases, and 4 bases stayed unmatched. This CDR3 contains 15 residues. The CDR3 bases are TGTGCCAGCAGCTTGGAGGGACAGGGAGGTTCACCCCTCCACTTT. Its protein product is CASSLEGQGGSPLHF.

The chain couples TRBV5-4 to TRBJ1-2; D not resolved. The CDR3 spans 15 residues. V was pared by 5 bases and J by 2 bases, with 16 bases between. Germline V CDR1 and CDR2: SGHNT, YYREEE (reference sequence). CDR3 sequence reads: CASRAEGASNYGYTF. The CDR3 DNA is TGTGCCAGCAGGGCCGAGGGAGCTTCGAACTATGGCTACACCTTC. The whole variable domain, remainder taken from reference TRBV5-4 and TRBJ1-2, is ETGVTQSPTHLIKTRGQQVTLRCSSQSGHNTVSWYQQALGQGPQFIFQYYREEENGRGNFPPRFSGLQFPNYSSELNVNALELDDSALYLCASRAEGASNYGYTFGSGTRLTVV.

This clone came up once. This chain joins TRBV2 and TRBJ1-1; no definite D call. Per the germline V gene, CDR1 is SNHLY and CDR2 is FYNNEI. The CDR3 length is 13 residues. V gave up 6 bases and J gave up 10 bases, with 18 bases separating them. CDR3 in amino acids: CASRSIGPEGAFF. CDR3 coding DNA: TGTGCCAGCAGGTCGATTGGACCTGAGGGAGCTTTCTTT.

CDR3 DNA: TGTGCCAGCAGTTCCGCGGGGGCATCTGGAAACACCATATATTTT. It codes for CASSSAGASGNTIYF. The chain carries TRBV28 and TRBJ1-3; maybe TRBD1 (6 bases). V was trimmed by 4 bases and J by 1 base, leaving 11 bases between them. Germline V gene data show CDR1 as MDHEN and CDR2 as SYDVKM. This CDR3 is 15 amino acids long.

The rearrangement links TRBV28 to TRBJ1-1; tentatively, D is TRBD1 (5 bases). CDR1 and CDR2 (germline): MDHEN, SYDVKM. Trimming cost V 2 bases and J 11 bases, with 12 bases left between them. The length of the CDR3 is 12 residues. The CDR3 sequence: CASSLIIGAAFF. In DNA, the CDR3 is TGTGCCAGCAGTTTAATTATAGGGGCGGCTTTCTTT.

For this clone: The junction and the germline gene differ at one end; a read error may be behind it. This chain joins TRBV20-1 and TRBJ1-1; no clear D. Per the germline V gene, CDR1 is DFQATT and CDR2 is SNEGSKA (reference sequence). This CDR3 is built from 9 residues. CDR3 loop: CSARDERAF. CDR3 nucleotide sequence: TGCAGTGCTAGAGATGAGCGGGCCTTT.

The gene calls are TRBV5-4 and TRBJ1-6, with D possibly matching TRBD1 (5 bases). CDR3 size: 16 residues. CDR1 is SGHNT and CDR2 is YYREEE in the germline V gene (reference sequence). Trimming took 3 bases from V and 7 from J, leaving 17 bases between them. The CDR3 here is CASSSNGARVNSPLHF. For the CDR3, the DNA is TGTGCCAGCAGCTCAAATGGGGCCAGGGTGAATTCACCCCTCCACTTT.

The genes are TRBV27 and TRBJ2-5; D is uncertain. V was pared by 6 bases and J by 1 base, with 12 bases between. Germline V gene data show CDR1 as MNHEY and CDR2 as SMNVEV (reference sequence). This CDR3 is 14 amino acids long. The CDR3 reads CASSEINSQETQYF. In nucleotides, the CDR3 is TGTGCCAGCAGCGAAATAAACTCCCAAGAGACCCAGTACTTC.

The chain is built from TRBV5-1 and TRBJ1-4, with D uncertain. The V and J ends lost 0 bases and 5 bases respectively, with 11 bases between them. This CDR3 contains 15 residues. The germline V gene encodes CDR1 SGHRS and CDR2 YFSETQ. The CDR3 region has the DNA TGCGCCAGCAGCTTGGGAGGAGCCGCGAATGAAAAACTGTTTTTT. This encodes CASSLGGAANEKLFF.

The rearrangement links TRBV7-3 to TRBJ1-3; the match to TRBD1 covers 9 bases. V was clipped by 5 bases and J by 2 bases; unmatched bases: 4. The CDR3 consists of 15 residues. Germline assignment: CDR1 SGHTA and CDR2 FQGTGA. CDR3 residues: CASSVDRGPGNTIYF. The DNA of the CDR3 is TGTGCCAGCAGCGTGGACAGGGGCCCTGGAAACACCATATATTTT.

This clone was counted once. The rearrangement links TRBV7-9 to TRBJ1-3; D is uncertain. The germline CDR1 and CDR2 sequences are SEHNR and FQNEAQ (reference sequence). The ends were cut back, 1 base at V and 3 bases at J, with 13 bases in the middle. CDR3 length: 16 residues. The CDR3 bases are TGTGCCAGCAGCTTAGGGCTGATCTCGTATGGAAACACCATATATTTT. This translates into CASSLGLISYGNTIYF. Supplemented by reference TRBV7-9 and TRBJ1-3, the full variable domain reads DTGVSQNPRHKITKRGQNVTFRCDPISEHNRLYWYRQTLGQGPEFLTYFQNEAQLEKSRLLSDRFSAERPKGSFSTLEIQRTEQGDSAMYLCASSLGLISYGNTIYFGEGSWLTVV.

The chain recombines TRBV6-5 with TRBJ2-1, with TRBD2 matching over 13 bases. The germline V gene has CDR1 MNHEY and CDR2 SVGAGI. The CDR3 covers 15 residues. J was trimmed by 5 bases and V by 5 bases; bases with no gene match: 3. CDR3: CASSQGLAGNNEQFF. The CDR3 DNA reads TGTGCCAGCAGTCAGGGACTAGCGGGGAACAATGAGCAGTTCTTC.

The rearrangement links TRBV5-6 to TRBJ1-1; D unclear. Germline V gene lookup returns CDR1 SGHDT and CDR2 YYEEEE. The CDR3 extends over 15 amino acids. Trimming removed 4 bases at V and 4 bases at J, with 17 bases between. CDR3 loop: CASSPRDRARTEAFF. The CDR3 DNA sequence: TGTGCCAGCAGCCCCCGGGATAGGGCTCGCACTGAAGCTTTCTTT. Combining the CDR3 with reference TRBV5-6 and TRBJ1-1 gives the whole variable domain DAGVTQSPTHLIKTRGQQVTLRCSPKSGHDTVSWYQQALGQGPQFIFQYYEEEERQRGNFPDRFSGHQFPNYSSELNVNALLLGDSALYLCASSPRDRARTEAFFGQGTRLTVV.

The rearrangement uses TRBV14 and TRBJ1-3; D is possibly TRBD1 (5 bases). Looked up from germline, CDR1 is SGHDN and CDR2 is FVKESK. This CDR3 region has 16 residues. With 1 base removed from V and 3 bases from J, the gap between germline ends came to 13 bases. This CDR3 is CASSQASAGRGNTIYF. CDR3 nucleotides: TGTGCCAGCAGCCAAGCGTCGGCAGGGCGTGGAAACACCATATATTTT.

J is TRBJ1-1 and V is TRBV7-9; TRBD1 agrees at 8 bases. With 5 bases clipped from V and 4 bases from J, the junction kept 9 bases outside the gene matches. The CDR3 is made up of 15 amino acids. The germline CDR1 and CDR2 sequences are SEHNR and FQNEAQ (reference sequence). CDR3 residues: CASSQTGALGTEAFF. The CDR3 DNA is TGTGCCAGCAGCCAGACAGGGGCCTTAGGCACTGAAGCTTTCTTT.

This sequence joins TRBV5-4 and TRBJ2-5, with 9 bases lining up with TRBD2. CDR3 length: 16 residues. Germline lookup yields CDR1 SGHNT and CDR2 YYREEE (reference sequence). The V segment lost 4 bases and the J segment 1 base; nucleotides outside the gene matches: 8. This CDR3 reads CASSPGGAGGQETQYF. The CDR3 coding sequence is TGTGCCAGCAGCCCCGGGGGAGCGGGGGGCCAAGAGACCCAGTACTTC.

The V call is TRBV5-1, the J call TRBJ1-5; TRBD1 agrees at 8 bases. Looked up from germline, CDR1 is SGHRS and CDR2 is YFSETQ. V lost 2 bases, J lost 1 base, and 11 bases stayed unmatched. There are 18 residues in the CDR3. The CDR3 bases are TGCGCCAGCAGCTTCTATCGGACAGGGCCGTTCAGCAATCAGCCCCAGCATTTT. Its translation: CASSFYRTGPFSNQPQHF.

The chain uses TRBV19 and TRBJ1-5; D call uncertain. This CDR3 comprises 15 residues. In germline, CDR1 is LNHDA, CDR2 SQIVND (reference sequence). V dropped 2 bases and J dropped 0 bases, with 8 bases sitting between them. The CDR3 is CASSISRLSNQPQHF. CDR3 sequence (DNA): TGTGCCAGTAGTATAAGCAGGCTTAGCAATCAGCCCCAGCATTTT.

The gene calls are TRBV7-9 and TRBJ1-1; D unresolved. V was pared by 5 bases and J by 4 bases, with 11 bases between. The CDR3 contains 13 residues. Germline V gene lookup returns CDR1 SEHNR and CDR2 FQNEAQ (reference sequence). The CDR3 nucleotides are TGTGCCAGCAGCCCCGGGAGGGTCACTGAAGCTTTCTTT. This codes for CASSPGRVTEAFF.

This chain uses TRBV27 with TRBJ1-5; the D is unclear. The germline V gene has CDR1 MNHEY and CDR2 SMNVEV (reference sequence). The CDR3 sequence is 16 residues long. The ends were cut back, 2 bases at V and 5 bases at J, with 16 bases in the middle. The CDR3 region is CASSLGVRVIDQPQHF. As DNA, the CDR3 is TGTGCCAGCAGTTTAGGTGTGAGGGTAATCGATCAGCCCCAGCATTTT.

CDR3 loop: CASSYSSLAGEQYF. The CDR3 nucleotides are TGTGCCAGCAGTTACTCGAGCCTAGCGGGCGAGCAGTACTTC. This chain connects TRBV6-2 or TRBV6-3 to TRBJ2-7; 8 positions match TRBD2. The junction had 4 bases not matched to a gene; V was cut back by 0 bases and J by 6 bases. The CDR3 totals 14 residues. Germline loops: CDR1 MNHEY, CDR2 SVGEGT.

The genes are TRBV18 and TRBJ2-1; tentative D call: TRBD2 (5 bases). The germline V gene has CDR1 KGHSH and CDR2 LQKENI. This CDR3 region has 14 residues. V lost 2 bases, J lost 10 bases, and 15 bases lay in between. CDR3 loop: CASSPSPGSWEQFF. As DNA, the CDR3 is TGTGCCAGCTCACCATCTCCGGGATCATGGGAGCAGTTCTTC.

The rearrangement uses TRBV15 and TRBJ1-5; 7 positions match TRBD1. The V and J ends lost 6 bases and 7 bases, in that order; junction bases with no gene match: 9. Germline V gives CDR1 LNHNV, CDR2 YYDKDF (reference sequence). The CDR3 spans 14 residues. CDR3: CATSMTGPHQPQHF. The CDR3 nucleotides read TGTGCCACCAGTATGACAGGGCCCCACCAGCCCCAGCATTTT.

The genes are TRBV27 and TRBJ2-1; possibly TRBD1 for D (5 bases). The CDR3 length is 17 residues. CDR1 MNHEY and CDR2 SMNVEV come from the germline V gene (reference sequence). Trimming shortened V by 5 bases and J by 2 bases, and 19 bases separated the two germline ends. Written as DNA, the CDR3 is TGTGCCAGCAGTCTCCGGCCTGGAGTAGGGGCCTACAATGAGCAGTTCTTC. Protein product: CASSLRPGVGAYNEQFF.

The chain recombines TRBV9 with TRBJ2-1; 7 bases are shared with TRBD2. The CDR3 totals 15 residues. Unmatched junction bases numbered 9, after V lost 3 bases and J lost 6 bases. The V gene's germline CDR1 is SGDLS and CDR2 YYNGEE. CDR3 DNA: TGTGCCAGCAGCGCTAGTCGGCTAGCGGCCAATGAGCAGTTCTTC. Translated: CASSASRLAANEQFF.

The V and J genes are TRBV6-1 and TRBJ1-3, with a tentative D call TRBD1 (5 bases). Trimming cost V 0 bases and J 4 bases, with 10 bases left between them. In germline, CDR1 is MNHNS, CDR2 SASEGT. The CDR3 is made up of 15 amino acids. This CDR3 is CASSEAGGGGNTIYF. CDR3 nucleotide sequence: TGTGCCAGCAGTGAAGCCGGGGGTGGGGGAAACACCATATATTTT.

This clone appeared a few times. V gene TRBV6-6 combines with J gene TRBJ2-1, with 8 bases aligning to TRBD2. Germline V gene sequence: CDR1 MNHNY, CDR2 SVGAGI (reference sequence). After removal of 7 bases from V and 3 bases from J, the junction contained 14 bases not matched to a gene. This CDR3 has 17 amino acids. The CDR3 loop reads CASTRTSSSGYYNEQFF. The CDR3 DNA reads TGTGCCAGCACTCGCACTAGCTCTAGCGGGTACTACAATGAGCAGTTCTTC.

CDR3 in amino acids: CASSPSRSTNEQFF. The CDR3 coding sequence is TGTGCCAGCAGCCCTTCAAGGTCGACAAATGAGCAGTTCTTC. V gene TRBV9 combines with J gene TRBJ2-1, with D uncertain. The CDR3 contains 14 residues. Germline V lookup: CDR1 SGDLS, CDR2 YYNGEE. The V and J ends lost 4 bases and 7 bases respectively, with 15 bases between them.